In its sample, the clone carrying this T cell receptor (beta chain) was seen many times. Germline lookup yields CDR1 SGHTA and CDR2 FQGNSA. There are 15 residues in the CDR3. V lost 0 bases, J lost 2 bases, and 4 bases stayed unmatched. TCRdb reanalysed the reads using MiXCR and keeps one entry per CDR3 protein. This table holds 400,000 or so distinct CDR3 sequences, over 15% found once. The data are from a study of T cell repertoires in cytomegalovirus infection. Sequencing was carried out using PBMCs. The chain is built from TRBV7-2 and TRBJ2-7; 7 nucleotides agree with TRBD1. This sequence originates from a human donor in good health (CMV status not recorded). Some clones in this sample may be carry-over from other donors' samples. The CDR3 DNA sequence: TGTGCCAGCAGCTTAGCAGGGACAGAAGCCTACGAGCAGTACTTC. Translating it yields CASSLAGTEAYEQYF. The full variable domain, completed using reference TRBV7-2 and TRBJ2-7, is GAGVSQSPSNKVTEKGKDVELRCDPISGHTALYWYRQSLGQGLEFLIYFQGNSAPDKSGLPSDRFSAERTGGSVSTLTIQRTQQEDSAVYLCASSLAGTEAYEQYFGPGTRLTVT.